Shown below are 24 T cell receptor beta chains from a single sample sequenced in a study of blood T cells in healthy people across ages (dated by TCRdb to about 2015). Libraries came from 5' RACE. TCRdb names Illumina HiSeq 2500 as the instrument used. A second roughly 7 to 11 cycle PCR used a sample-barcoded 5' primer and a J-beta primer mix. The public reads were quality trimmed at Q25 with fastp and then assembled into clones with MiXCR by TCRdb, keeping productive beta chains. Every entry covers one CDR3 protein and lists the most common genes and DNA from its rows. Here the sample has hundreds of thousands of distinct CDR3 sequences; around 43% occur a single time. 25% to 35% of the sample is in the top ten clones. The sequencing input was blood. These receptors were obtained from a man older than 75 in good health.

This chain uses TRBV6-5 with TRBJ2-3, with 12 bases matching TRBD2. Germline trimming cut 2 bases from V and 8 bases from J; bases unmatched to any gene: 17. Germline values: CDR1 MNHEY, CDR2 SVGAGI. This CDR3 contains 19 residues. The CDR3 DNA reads TGTGCCAGCAGTTACCGACGTCCTAGCGGGAGGGCCAGGTCAGGTACGCAGTATTTT. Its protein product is CASSYRRPSGRARSGTQYF.

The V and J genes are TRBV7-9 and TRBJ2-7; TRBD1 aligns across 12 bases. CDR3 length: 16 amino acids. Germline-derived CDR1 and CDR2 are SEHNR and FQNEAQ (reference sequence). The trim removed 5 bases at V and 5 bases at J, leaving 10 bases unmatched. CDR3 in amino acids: CASSGGTGGNHNEQYF. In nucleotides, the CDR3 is TGTGCCAGCAGCGGGGGGACAGGGGGCAATCACAACGAGCAGTACTTC.

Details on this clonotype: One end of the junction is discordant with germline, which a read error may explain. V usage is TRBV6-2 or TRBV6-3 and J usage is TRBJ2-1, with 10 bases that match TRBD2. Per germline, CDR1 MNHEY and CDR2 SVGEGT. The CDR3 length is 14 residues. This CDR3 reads CAGSRTSGSNEQFF. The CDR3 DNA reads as TGTGCCGGCAGTCGGACTAGCGGAAGTAATGAGCAGTTCTTC.

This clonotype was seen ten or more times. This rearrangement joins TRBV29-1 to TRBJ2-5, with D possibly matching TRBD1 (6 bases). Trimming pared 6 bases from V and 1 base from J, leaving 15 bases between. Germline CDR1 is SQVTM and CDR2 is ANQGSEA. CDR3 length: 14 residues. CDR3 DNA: TGCAGCGTGGATTACAGGGCAACCCAAGAGACCCAGTACTTC. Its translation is CSVDYRATQETQYF. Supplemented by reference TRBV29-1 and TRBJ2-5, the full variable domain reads SAVISQKPSRDICQRGTSLTIQCQVDSQVTMMFWYRQQPGQSLTLIATANQGSEATYESGFVIDKFPISRPNLTFSTLTVSNMSPEDSSIYLCSVDYRATQETQYFGPGTRLLVL.

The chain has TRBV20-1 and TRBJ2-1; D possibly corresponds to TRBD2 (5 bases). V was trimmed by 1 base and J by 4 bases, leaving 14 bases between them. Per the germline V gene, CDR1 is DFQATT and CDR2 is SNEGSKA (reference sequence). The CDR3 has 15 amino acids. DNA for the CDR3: TGCAGTGCTAGAGGCACTAGTCGGTCGTACAATGAGCAGTTCTTC. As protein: CSARGTSRSYNEQFF.

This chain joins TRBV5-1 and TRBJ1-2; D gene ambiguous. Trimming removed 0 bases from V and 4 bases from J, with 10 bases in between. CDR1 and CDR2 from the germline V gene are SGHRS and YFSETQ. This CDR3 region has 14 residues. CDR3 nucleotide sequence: TGCGCCAGCAGCTTGGGGCAGTCTACCTATGGCTACACCTTC. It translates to CASSLGQSTYGYTF.

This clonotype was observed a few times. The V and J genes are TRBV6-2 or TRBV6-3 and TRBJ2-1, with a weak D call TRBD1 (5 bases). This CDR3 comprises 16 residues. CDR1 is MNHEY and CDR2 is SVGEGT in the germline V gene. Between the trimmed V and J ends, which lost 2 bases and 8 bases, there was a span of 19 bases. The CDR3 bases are TGTGCCAGCAGTTACCCCCGATTTCAGGGTTTCGATGAGCAGTTCTTC. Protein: CASSYPRFQGFDEQFF.

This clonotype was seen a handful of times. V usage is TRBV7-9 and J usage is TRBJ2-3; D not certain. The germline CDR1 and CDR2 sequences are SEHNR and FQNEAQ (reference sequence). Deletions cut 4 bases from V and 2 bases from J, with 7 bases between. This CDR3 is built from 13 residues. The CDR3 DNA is TGTGCCAGCAGCTCACCCGACACAGATACGCAGTATTTT. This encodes CASSSPDTDTQYF.

The CDR3 DNA reads as TGTGCCAGCAGCTCAGGGGGTGAGCAGTTCTTC. Translated: CASSSGGEQFF. The gene calls are TRBV11-2 and TRBJ2-1, with 7 bases lining up with TRBD1. Germline loops: CDR1 SGHAT, CDR2 FQNNGV. The length of the CDR3 is 11 residues. V was clipped by 4 bases and J by 9 bases; unmatched bases: 0.

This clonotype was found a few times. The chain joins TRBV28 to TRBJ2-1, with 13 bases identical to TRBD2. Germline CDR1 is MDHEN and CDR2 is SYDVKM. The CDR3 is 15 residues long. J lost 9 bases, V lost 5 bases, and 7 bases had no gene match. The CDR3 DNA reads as TGTGCCAGCAGTCGTGGGACTAGCGGGAAGGTTGAGCAGTTCTTC. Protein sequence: CASSRGTSGKVEQFF.

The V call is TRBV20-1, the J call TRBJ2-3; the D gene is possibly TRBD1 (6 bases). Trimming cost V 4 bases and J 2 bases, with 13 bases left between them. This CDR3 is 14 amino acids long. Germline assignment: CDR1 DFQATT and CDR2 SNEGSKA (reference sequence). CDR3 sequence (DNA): TGCAGTGCTAACCGACAGGCTACCACAGATACGCAGTATTTT. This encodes CSANRQATTDTQYF.

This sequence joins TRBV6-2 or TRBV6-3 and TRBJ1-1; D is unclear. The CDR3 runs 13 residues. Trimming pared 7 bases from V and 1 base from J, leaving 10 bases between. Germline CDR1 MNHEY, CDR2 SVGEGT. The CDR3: CASTEVWNTEAFF. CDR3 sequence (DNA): TGTGCCAGCACGGAAGTATGGAACACTGAAGCTTTCTTT.

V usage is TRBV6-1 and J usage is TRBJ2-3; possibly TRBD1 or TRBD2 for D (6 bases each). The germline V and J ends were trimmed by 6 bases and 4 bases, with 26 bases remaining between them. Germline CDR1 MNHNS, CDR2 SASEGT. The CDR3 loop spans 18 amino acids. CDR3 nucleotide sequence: TGTGCCAGCAGCATGAGGGGGGCCACCACTCTCGCAGCAGATACGCAGTATTTT. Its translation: CASSMRGATTLAADTQYF.

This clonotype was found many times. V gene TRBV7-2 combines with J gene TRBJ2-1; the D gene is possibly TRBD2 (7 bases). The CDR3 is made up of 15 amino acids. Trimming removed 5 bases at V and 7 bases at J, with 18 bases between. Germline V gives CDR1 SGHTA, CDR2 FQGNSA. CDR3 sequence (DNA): TGTGCCAGCAGCGCTAGGACTAGGGGGGGGAATGAGCAGTTCTTC. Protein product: CASSARTRGGNEQFF.

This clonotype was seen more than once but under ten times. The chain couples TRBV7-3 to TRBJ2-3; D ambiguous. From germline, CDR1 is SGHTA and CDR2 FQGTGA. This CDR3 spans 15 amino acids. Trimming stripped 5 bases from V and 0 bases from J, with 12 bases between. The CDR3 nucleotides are TGTGCCAGCAGCCCCGGCGTAACTAGCACAGATACGCAGTATTTT. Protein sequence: CASSPGVTSTDTQYF.

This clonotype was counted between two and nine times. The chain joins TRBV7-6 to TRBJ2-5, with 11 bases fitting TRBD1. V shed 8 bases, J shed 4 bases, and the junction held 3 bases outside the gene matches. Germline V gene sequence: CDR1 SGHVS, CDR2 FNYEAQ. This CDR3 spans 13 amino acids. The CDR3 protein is CASLGQGAETQYF. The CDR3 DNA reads TGTGCCAGCCTCGGACAGGGGGCAGAGACCCAGTACTTC.

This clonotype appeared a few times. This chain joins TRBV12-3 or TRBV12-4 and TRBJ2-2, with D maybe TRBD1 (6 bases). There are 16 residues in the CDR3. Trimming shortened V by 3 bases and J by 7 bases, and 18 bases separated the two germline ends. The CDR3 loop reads CASSFVALTGNGELFF. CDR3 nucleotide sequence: TGTGCCAGCAGTTTTGTAGCCCTAACAGGGAACGGGGAGCTGTTTTTT.

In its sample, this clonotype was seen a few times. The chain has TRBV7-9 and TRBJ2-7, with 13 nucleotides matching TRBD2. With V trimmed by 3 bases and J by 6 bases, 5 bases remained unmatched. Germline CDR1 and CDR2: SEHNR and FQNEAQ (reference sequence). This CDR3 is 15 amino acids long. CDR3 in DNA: TGTGCCAGCAGCTTCGGACTAGCGGGAGCTGGCGAGCAGTACTTC. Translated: CASSFGLAGAGEQYF.

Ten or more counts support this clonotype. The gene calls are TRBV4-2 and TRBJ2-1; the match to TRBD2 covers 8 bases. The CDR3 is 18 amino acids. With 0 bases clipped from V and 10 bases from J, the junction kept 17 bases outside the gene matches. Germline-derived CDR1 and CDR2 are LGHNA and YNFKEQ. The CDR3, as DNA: TGTGCCAGCAGCCAAGATAGAGCCGCGGGACTAGGATCCCCCGAGCAGTTCTTC. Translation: CASSQDRAAGLGSPEQFF.

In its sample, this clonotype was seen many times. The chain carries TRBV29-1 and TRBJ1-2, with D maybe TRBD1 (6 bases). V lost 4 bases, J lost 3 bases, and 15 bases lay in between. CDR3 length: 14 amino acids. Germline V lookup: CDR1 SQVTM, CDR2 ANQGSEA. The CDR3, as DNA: TGCAGCGTTGGGAGGACCGGGGGGCACTATGGCTACACCTTC. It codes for CSVGRTGGHYGYTF.

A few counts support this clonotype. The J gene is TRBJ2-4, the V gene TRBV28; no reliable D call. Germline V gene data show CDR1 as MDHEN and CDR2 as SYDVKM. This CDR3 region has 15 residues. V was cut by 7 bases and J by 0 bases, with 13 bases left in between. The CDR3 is CASIGNDIAKNIQYF. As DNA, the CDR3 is TGTGCCAGCATTGGGAATGATATAGCCAAAAACATTCAGTACTTC.

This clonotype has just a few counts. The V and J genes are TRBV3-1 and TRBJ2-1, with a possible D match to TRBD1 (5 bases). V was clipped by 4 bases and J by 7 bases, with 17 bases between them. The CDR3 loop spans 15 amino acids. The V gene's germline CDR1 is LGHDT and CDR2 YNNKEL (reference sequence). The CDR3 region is CASSRMTELRNEQFF. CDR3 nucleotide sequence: TGTGCCAGCAGCCGGATGACAGAATTAAGGAATGAGCAGTTCTTC.

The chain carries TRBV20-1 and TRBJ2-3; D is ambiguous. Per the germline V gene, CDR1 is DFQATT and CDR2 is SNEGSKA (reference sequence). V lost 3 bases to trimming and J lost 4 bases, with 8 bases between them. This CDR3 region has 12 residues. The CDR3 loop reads CSARVASDTQYF. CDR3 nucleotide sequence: TGCAGTGCTAGGGTGGCGTCAGATACGCAGTATTTT.

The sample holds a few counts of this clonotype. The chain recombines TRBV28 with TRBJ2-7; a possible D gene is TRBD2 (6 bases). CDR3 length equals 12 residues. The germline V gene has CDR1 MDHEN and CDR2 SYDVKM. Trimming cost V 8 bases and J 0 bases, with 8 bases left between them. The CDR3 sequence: CASGRTSYEQYF. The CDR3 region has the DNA TGTGCCAGCGGGAGGACCTCCTACGAGCAGTACTTC.